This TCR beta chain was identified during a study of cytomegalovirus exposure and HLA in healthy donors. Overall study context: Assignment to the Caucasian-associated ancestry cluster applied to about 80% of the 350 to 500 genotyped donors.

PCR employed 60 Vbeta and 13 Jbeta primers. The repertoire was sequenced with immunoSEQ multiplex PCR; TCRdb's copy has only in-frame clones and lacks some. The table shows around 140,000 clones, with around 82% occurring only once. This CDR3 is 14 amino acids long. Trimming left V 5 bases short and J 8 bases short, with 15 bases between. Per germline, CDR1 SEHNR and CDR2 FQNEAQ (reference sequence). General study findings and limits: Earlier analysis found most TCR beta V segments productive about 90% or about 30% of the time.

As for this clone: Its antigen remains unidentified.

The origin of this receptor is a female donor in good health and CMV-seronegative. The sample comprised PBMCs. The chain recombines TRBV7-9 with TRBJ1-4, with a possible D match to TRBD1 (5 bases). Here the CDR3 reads CASSQGLSGEKLFF. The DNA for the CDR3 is TGTGCCAGCAGCCAGGGACTTAGCGGGGAAAAACTGTTTTTT.